This entry describes one T cell receptor beta chain. The antigen remains undetermined. One base away lies a much larger clone, so this may be a sequencing read error. This entry comes from a study of PD-1 blockade in classical Hodgkin lymphoma. Broader study findings: What drove the repertoire differences, possibly disease activity or prior therapy, has not been defined.

Method: immunoSEQ multiplex PCR; TCRdb's copy keeps in-frame clones and lacks some. The repertoire includes about 26,000 clones, approximately 67% of them detected once, and 10% to 15% sits in the top ten. Following autologous stem cell transplantation, relapse occurred in every patient, and exposure to brentuximab vedotin varied. Sequences were derived from peripheral blood mononuclear cells (PBMCs), sampled before the second cycle of nivolumab. The clonotype was recovered from a human donor with classical Hodgkin lymphoma.

Here the CDR3 DNA reads TGTGCCAGCAGCGGACAGGGCTACGAGCAGTACTTC. This codes for CASSGQGYEQYF. The genes are TRBV7-6 and TRBJ2-7; 8 nucleotides match TRBD1. Losses at the gene ends were 5 bases for V and 3 bases for J; bases not matched to a gene: 0. The CDR3 has 12 residues. The germline V gene has CDR1 SGHVS and CDR2 FNYEAQ.